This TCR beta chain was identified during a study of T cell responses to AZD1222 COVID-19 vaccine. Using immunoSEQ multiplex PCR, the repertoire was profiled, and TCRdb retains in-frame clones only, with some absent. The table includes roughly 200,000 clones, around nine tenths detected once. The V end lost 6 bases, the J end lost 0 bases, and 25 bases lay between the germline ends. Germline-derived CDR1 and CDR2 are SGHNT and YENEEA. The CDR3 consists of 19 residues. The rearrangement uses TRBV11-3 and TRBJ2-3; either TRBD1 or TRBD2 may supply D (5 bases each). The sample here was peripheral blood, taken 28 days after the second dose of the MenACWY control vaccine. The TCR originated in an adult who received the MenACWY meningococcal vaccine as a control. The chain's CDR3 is CASRSGGVHKYTSTDTQYF. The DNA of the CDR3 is TGTGCCAGCAGGAGTGGGGGAGTCCACAAATATACGAGCACAGATACGCAGTATTTT.